Included here is one TCR beta chain sequence, with context. Here immunoSEQ multiplex PCR was the method, and the copy in TCRdb shows in-frame clones only, minus some. The sample records 62,000 or so clones, 78% being singletons. The data derive from a study of blood T cell repertoires in COVID-19. The germline gives CDR1 SNHLY, CDR2 FYNNEI. V was trimmed by 8 bases and J by 0 bases, leaving 11 bases between them. This CDR3 comprises 15 residues. The clonotype comes from a man in his sixties with COVID-19, enrolled during active disease. The sequenced material came from peripheral blood. The chain recombines TRBV2 with TRBJ1-6; weak D call: TRBD1 (6 bases). CDR3 residues: CASQGQSSYNSPLHF. The CDR3, as DNA: TGTGCCAGCCAAGGACAGAGCTCCTATAATTCACCCCTCCACTTT.